The 12 T cell receptor beta chains in this list originate from one sample, sequenced in a study of OX40 agonist ivuxolimab in advanced cancers. Sequencing used immunoSEQ multiplex PCR; TCRdb keeps in-frame clones, though not all of them. The table lists over 65,000 clones, more than 80% of them singletons, with roughly 0.41% in the top ten. The sequencing used CD4+ or CD8+ T cells sorted from blood, collected in a trial of the OX40 agonist ivuxolimab. The receptors were sampled from an adult with an advanced solid tumor such as melanoma, head and neck, liver or kidney cancer.

This chain connects TRBV30 to TRBJ2-7, with no clear D. V was shortened by 3 bases and J by 2 bases, with 14 bases between the two germline ends. The CDR3 spans 14 residues. Germline V gene sequence: CDR1 GTSNPN, CDR2 SVGIG (reference sequence). The CDR3 sequence: CAWRARRSPYEQYF. CDR3 in DNA: TGTGCCTGGAGGGCTAGGCGGTCACCCTACGAGCAGTACTTC. Combining the CDR3 with reference TRBV30 and TRBJ2-7 gives the whole variable domain SQTIHQWPATLVQPVGSPLSLECTVEGTSNPNLYWYRQAAGRGLQLLFYSVGIGQISSEVPQNLSASRPQDRQFILSSKKLLLSDSGFYLCAWRARRSPYEQYFGPGTRLTVT.

V gene TRBV7-2 combines with J gene TRBJ2-5, with TRBD1 as a possible D gene (6 bases). Germline V gene data show CDR1 as SGHTA and CDR2 as FQGNSA. The V end was cut by 5 bases, the J end by 3 bases, with 13 bases between. This CDR3 region has 14 residues. CDR3 in DNA: TGTGCCAGCAGCCGAGGGCCAGGGGAAGAGACCCAGTACTTC. This codes for CASSRGPGEETQYF.

CDR3 coding DNA: TGCAGCGTTTTTGGACAGGGCTGGACTGAAGCTTTCTTT. This gives the protein CSVFGQGWTEAFF. This sequence joins TRBV29-1 and TRBJ1-1; 8 bases match TRBD1. Germline V lookup: CDR1 SQVTM, CDR2 ANQGSEA. The CDR3 totals 13 residues. After removal of 5 bases from V and 5 bases from J, the junction contained 7 bases not matched to a gene.

This clone was counted between two and nine times. This chain connects TRBV7-2 to TRBJ2-3; 9 bases match TRBD2. The CDR3 contains 16 residues. The junction had 9 bases not matched to a gene; V was cut back by 3 bases and J by 5 bases. Germline values: CDR1 SGHTA, CDR2 FQGNSA. CDR3 coding DNA: TGTGCCAGCAGCTTGAGGGTAGCGGGAGCCATAGATACGCAGTATTTT. Amino acid sequence: CASSLRVAGAIDTQYF. Looking up the rest from reference TRBV7-2 and TRBJ2-3 gives the full variable domain: GAGVSQSPSNKVTEKGKDVELRCDPISGHTALYWYRQSLGQGLEFLIYFQGNSAPDKSGLPSDRFSAERTGGSVSTLTIQRTQQEDSAVYLCASSLRVAGAIDTQYFGPGTRLTVL.

V and J are TRBV7-6 and TRBJ2-7; TRBD2 aligns across 8 bases. The CDR3 runs 15 residues. The germline V gene has CDR1 SGHVS and CDR2 FNYEAQ. With 0 bases clipped from V and 2 bases from J, the junction kept 3 bases outside the gene matches. The CDR3 is CASSLASGATYEQYF. CDR3 coding DNA: TGTGCCAGCAGCTTAGCTAGCGGGGCCACCTACGAGCAGTACTTC.

The V call is TRBV28, the J call TRBJ2-7, with D possibly being TRBD1 (6 bases). The V end was cut by 6 bases, the J end by 7 bases, with 25 bases between. Germline V gives CDR1 MDHEN, CDR2 SYDVKM. CDR3 length: 16 amino acids. The CDR3 loop reads CASSYLRSGAPREQYV. The CDR3 coding sequence is TGTGCCAGCAGCTACCTCCGGTCAGGGGCGCCCCGGGAGCAGTACGTC.

The chain carries TRBV19 and TRBJ1-5; TRBD1 might be the D (5 bases). This CDR3 is 17 amino acids long. Deletions cut 3 bases from V and 5 bases from J, with 20 bases between. CDR1 and CDR2 (germline): LNHDA, SQIVND (reference sequence). The CDR3 loop is CASSILVYTGEDQPQHF. DNA for the CDR3: TGTGCCAGTAGTATTTTAGTGTACACGGGGGAAGATCAGCCCCAGCATTTT. The full variable domain, with the rest looked up from reference TRBV19 and TRBJ1-5, is DGGITQSPKYLFRKEGQNVTLSCEQNLNHDAMYWYRQDPGQGLRLIYYSQIVNDFQKGDIAEGYSVSREKKESFPLTVTSAQKNPTAFYLCASSILVYTGEDQPQHFGDGTRLSIL.

The chain uses TRBV5-4 and TRBJ2-2; no firm D call. V lost 3 bases to trimming and J lost 3 bases, with 15 bases between them. The CDR3 consists of 16 residues. CDR1 and CDR2 from the germline V gene are SGHNT and YYREEE (reference sequence). The CDR3 nucleotides read TGTGCCAGCAGCTCCGCCCAGTTGAGAGACACCGGGGAGCTGTTTTTT. As protein: CASSSAQLRDTGELFF.

The V call is TRBV11-2, the J call TRBJ2-3, with D possibly TRBD1 on 6 matching bases. Trimming took 6 bases from V and 2 from J, leaving 15 bases between them. The CDR3 length is 15 residues. Germline V gene sequence: CDR1 SGHAT, CDR2 FQNNGV. CDR3 in amino acids: CASRTTGTLTDTQYF. As DNA, the CDR3 is TGTGCCAGCAGAACGACCGGGACACTCACAGATACGCAGTATTTT.

The V call is TRBV19, the J call TRBJ2-7; 9 bases map to TRBD2. Germline CDR1 is LNHDA and CDR2 is SQIVND (reference sequence). This CDR3 is built from 14 residues. Trimming took 3 bases from V and 6 from J; bases not matched to a gene: 6. The CDR3 DNA sequence: TGTGCCAGTAGTATGGCTAGCGGGGAAGGCGAGCAGTACGTC. This sequence encodes CASSMASGEGEQYV.

This clone was recorded once. The chain has TRBV11-2 and TRBJ2-1; maybe TRBD1 (5 bases). The CDR3 consists of 14 residues. Trimming cost V 3 bases and J 15 bases, with 21 bases left between them. Per germline, CDR1 SGHAT and CDR2 FQNNGV. In nucleotides, the CDR3 is TGTGCCAGCAGCTTTAGTGCACAGGCTAAGCAAAGGTTCTTC. It is translated as CASSFSAQAKQRFF. The whole variable domain, remainder taken from reference TRBV11-2 and TRBJ2-1, is EAGVAQSPRYKIIEKRQSVAFWCNPISGHATLYWYQQILGQGPKLLIQFQNNGVVDDSQLPKDRFSAERLKGVDSTLKIQPAKLEDSAVYLCASSFSAQAKQRFFGPGTRLTVL.

V is TRBV10-3 and J is TRBJ2-2; TRBD1 aligns across 8 bases. The germline V gene encodes CDR1 ENHRY and CDR2 SYGVKD. The CDR3 is made up of 16 amino acids. The junction had 6 bases not matched to a gene; V was cut back by 0 bases and J by 6 bases. The CDR3 region is CAISESRTGRAGELFF. The CDR3 DNA sequence: TGTGCCATCAGTGAGTCGCGGACAGGGCGGGCCGGGGAGCTGTTTTTT.